This T cell receptor beta chain was recorded in a study of T-cell reconstitution after alpha-beta-depleted transplantation in children. This CDR3 comprises 16 residues. The germline V gene encodes CDR1 SGHRS and CDR2 YFSETQ. Trimming removed 0 bases at V and 4 bases at J, with 14 bases between. General observations from the study: It was reported that alpha-beta T cells came from several hundred expanded graft clones (about two months after transplant). Hyperexpanded clones declined; after one year, newly produced T cells mostly supplied diversity. Recipient T cells and thymic progenitors that survived gave rise to the high TCRbeta diversity observed at day 60 in some patients.

On this clonotype itself: Its antigen is not known.

Unique molecular identifiers tagged the TCRbeta library. From the PCR reads, TCRdb called clonotypes with MiXCR, one entry per CDR3 protein. The sample yields about 470,000 distinct CDR3 sequences, 43% seen once. The rearrangement joins TRBV5-1 to TRBJ2-1; D may correspond to TRBD1 or TRBD2 (6 bases each). Sample: PBMCs, taken before TCRalphabeta/CD19-depleted stem cell transplant. This clonotype originated in a girl aged 2 to 9 with aplastic anemia, due to receive a stem cell transplant. The CDR3, as DNA: TGCGCCAGCAGCTTGGTCGGGGGCGAATTGTACAATGAGCAGTTCTTC. Translated, it gives CASSLVGGELYNEQFF.